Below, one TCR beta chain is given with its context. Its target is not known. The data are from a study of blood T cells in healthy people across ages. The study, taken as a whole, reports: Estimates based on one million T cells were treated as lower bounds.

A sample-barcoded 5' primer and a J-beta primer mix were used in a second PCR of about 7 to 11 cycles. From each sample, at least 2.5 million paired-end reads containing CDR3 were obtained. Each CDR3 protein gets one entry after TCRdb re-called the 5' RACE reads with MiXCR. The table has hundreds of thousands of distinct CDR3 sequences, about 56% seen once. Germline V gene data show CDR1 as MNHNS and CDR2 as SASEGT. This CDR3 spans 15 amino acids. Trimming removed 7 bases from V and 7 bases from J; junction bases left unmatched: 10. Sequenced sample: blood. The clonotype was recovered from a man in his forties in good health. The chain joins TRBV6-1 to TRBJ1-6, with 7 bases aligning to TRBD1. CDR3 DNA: TGTGCCAGCACCAAGAGAGGGGGACAGAATTCACCCCTCCACTTT. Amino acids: CASTKRGGQNSPLHF.